A selection of T cell receptor beta chains follows, all from one sample in a study of cytomegalovirus exposure and HLA in healthy donors. Sequencing used immunoSEQ multiplex PCR; TCRdb keeps in-frame clones, though not all of them. The profile covers 180,000 or so clones, with 75% appearing a single time and roughly 7.6% taken by the ten largest. The sequenced sample consisted of PBMCs. Source of these receptors: a woman aged 40 to 49 in good health and CMV-seropositive. Each CDR3 is given with its conserved first and last residue. The order of the fields is V gene, D gene, clone size, J gene, CDR3 DNA, CDR3 protein. A D gene is named only where the DNA matches it firmly. The listing skips clone size in some rows; elsewhere it reads once, few, many or a size class.

V gene: TRBV7-2
D gene: TRBD2
clone size: -
J gene: TRBJ2-3
CDR3 DNA: TGTGCCAGCAGCTTAGCGAGCGGGAGGGCGGGCACAGATACGCAGTATTTT
CDR3 protein: CASSLASGRAGTDTQYF

V gene: TRBV18
D gene: -
clone size: few
J gene: TRBJ2-2
CDR3 DNA: TGTGCCAGCTCACCGGGACAGAACACCGGGGAGCTGTTTTTT
CDR3 protein: CASSPGQNTGELFF

V gene: TRBV7-2
D gene: -
clone size: once
J gene: TRBJ2-7
CDR3 DNA: TGTGCCAGCAGCTTAGAAGGGGCTGCCTCCTACGAGCAGTACTTC
CDR3 protein: CASSLEGAASYEQYF

V gene: TRBV2
D gene: -
clone size: -
J gene: TRBJ2-7
CDR3 DNA: TGTGCCATCGGCAGGGTCCACGAGCAGTACTTC
CDR3 protein: CAIGRVHEQYF

V gene: TRBV30
D gene: TRBD1
clone size: -
J gene: TRBJ2-3
CDR3 DNA: TGTGCCTGGACAGGGGGAGCGGCAATATCGCAGTATTTT
CDR3 protein: CAWTGGAAISQYF

V gene: TRBV9
D gene: TRBD2
clone size: -
J gene: TRBJ2-1
CDR3 DNA: TGTGCCAGCAGCCTAGCGACTAGCGCTACACAGTTCTTC
CDR3 protein: CASSLATSATQFF

V gene: TRBV28
D gene: -
clone size: -
J gene: TRBJ2-5
CDR3 DNA: TGTGCCAGCAGTCCCCACCCAGGGGCCGGCAGGTACCAAGAGACCCAGTACTTC
CDR3 protein: CASSPHPGAGRYQETQYF

V gene: TRBV6-6
D gene: -
clone size: -
J gene: TRBJ1-5
CDR3 DNA: TGTGCCAGCAGTTACGGGGGGAATCAGCCCCAGCATTTT
CDR3 protein: CASSYGGNQPQHF

V gene: TRBV6-1
D gene: TRBD1
clone size: -
J gene: TRBJ2-7
CDR3 DNA: TGTGCCAGCGGGTACCCTACGGGACAGTCCTACGAGCAGTACTTC
CDR3 protein: CASGYPTGQSYEQYF

V gene: TRBV19
D gene: -
clone size: -
J gene: TRBJ1-2
CDR3 DNA: TGTGCCAGTAACGCGCGGGGCTTTAGCTATGGCTACACCTTC
CDR3 protein: CASNARGFSYGYTF

V gene: TRBV30
D gene: -
clone size: -
J gene: TRBJ1-2
CDR3 DNA: TGTGCCTGGTCCGACAGAAACTCACCCTATGGCTACACCTTC
CDR3 protein: CAWSDRNSPYGYTF

V gene: TRBV6-4
D gene: -
clone size: -
J gene: TRBJ1-1
CDR3 DNA: TGTGCCGACACCCCCGCGGGGCTGAACACTGAAGCTTTCTTT
CDR3 protein: CADTPAGLNTEAFF

V gene: TRBV1
D gene: -
clone size: once
J gene: TRBJ2-1
CDR3 DNA: TGCACCAGCAGCCACGCTGTGGGGCGACTAGCGGAAAGCTCCTACAATGAGCAGTTCTTC
CDR3 protein: CTSSHAVGRLAESSYNEQFF

V gene: TRBV5-8
D gene: -
clone size: -
J gene: TRBJ2-2
CDR3 DNA: TGTGCCAGCAGCCGGGTTGCGGTCCGCACCGGGGAGCTGTTTTTT
CDR3 protein: CASSRVAVRTGELFF

V gene: TRBV5-6
D gene: -
clone size: -
J gene: TRBJ1-1
CDR3 DNA: TGTGCCAGCTCCTACGGGGGGAACACTGAAGCTTTCTTT
CDR3 protein: CASSYGGNTEAFF

V gene: TRBV7-2
D gene: TRBD2
clone size: -
J gene: TRBJ2-7
CDR3 DNA: TGTGCCAGCAGCTCAAATAGCGGGAGGCAATACGAGCAGTACTTC
CDR3 protein: CASSSNSGRQYEQYF

V gene: TRBV7-9
D gene: TRBD2
clone size: -
J gene: TRBJ2-5
CDR3 DNA: TGTGCCAGCAGCCTGAAGACTAGCGGGACCCAAGAGACCCAGTACTTC
CDR3 protein: CASSLKTSGTQETQYF

V gene: TRBV29-1
D gene: TRBD1
clone size: few
J gene: TRBJ1-1
CDR3 DNA: TGCAGCGTTCATCCCGCGGGAGGACAGGGGGAGTACACTGAAGCTTTCTTT
CDR3 protein: CSVHPAGGQGEYTEAFF

V gene: TRBV4-1
D gene: TRBD1
clone size: -
J gene: TRBJ2-3
CDR3 DNA: TGCGCCAGCAGCCAAGCTACAGGGGCAGATACGCAGTATTTT
CDR3 protein: CASSQATGADTQYF

V gene: TRBV28
D gene: TRBD1
clone size: few
J gene: TRBJ2-3
CDR3 DNA: TGTGCCAGCAGCCCAAGCCGGGACAGGGGCACAGATACGCAGTATTTT
CDR3 protein: CASSPSRDRGTDTQYF

V gene: TRBV2
D gene: TRBD2
clone size: -
J gene: TRBJ2-1
CDR3 DNA: TGTGCCAGCAGTTATGAGGCGGGAGACCTCAGTGAGCAGTTCTTC
CDR3 protein: CASSYEAGDLSEQFF

V gene: TRBV2
D gene: TRBD1
clone size: few
J gene: TRBJ2-7
CDR3 DNA: TGTGCCAGCAGTGGAATTCGGACAGGGGTCTACGAGCAGTACTTC
CDR3 protein: CASSGIRTGVYEQYF

V gene: TRBV25-1
D gene: -
clone size: -
J gene: TRBJ2-7
CDR3 DNA: TGTGCCAGCAGTGACAGCTCCTACGAGCAGTACTTC
CDR3 protein: CASSDSSYEQYF

V gene: TRBV27
D gene: TRBD1
clone size: few
J gene: TRBJ2-5
CDR3 DNA: TGTGCCAGCAGTCCAGGGACAGGGCCGGGGGAGACCCAGTACTTC
CDR3 protein: CASSPGTGPGETQYF

V gene: TRBV9
D gene: TRBD2
clone size: -
J gene: TRBJ2-1
CDR3 DNA: TGTGCCAGCAGCGGGATAGCGGGACCTTACAATGAGCAGTTCTTC
CDR3 protein: CASSGIAGPYNEQFF

V gene: TRBV7-2
D gene: TRBD1
clone size: few
J gene: TRBJ1-5
CDR3 DNA: TGTGCCAGCAGCCACGCGGGGGGGACAGGGGTGCGCAATCAGCCCCAGCATTTT
CDR3 protein: CASSHAGGTGVRNQPQHF

V gene: TRBV12-5
D gene: -
clone size: few
J gene: TRBJ2-2
CDR3 DNA: TGTGCTAGTGGTTTAGAGAATTCGAACACCGGGGAGCTGTTTTTT
CDR3 protein: CASGLENSNTGELFF

V gene: TRBV5-1
D gene: -
clone size: -
J gene: TRBJ2-5
CDR3 DNA: TGCGCCAGCAGCTTGGGTATAGCCTCCCTGACCCAGTACTTC
CDR3 protein: CASSLGIASLTQYF

V gene: TRBV30
D gene: TRBD2
clone size: -
J gene: TRBJ2-3
CDR3 DNA: TGTGCCTGGAAACTAGCGGGAAGCACAGATACGCAGTATTTT
CDR3 protein: CAWKLAGSTDTQYF

V gene: TRBV23-1
D gene: -
clone size: -
J gene: TRBJ2-7
CDR3 DNA: TGCGCCAGCAGTCGAGGAACAGGGGCCGGGGGCTACGAGCAGTACTTC
CDR3 protein: CASSRGTGAGGYEQYF

V gene: TRBV21-1
D gene: -
clone size: -
J gene: TRBJ1-4
CDR3 DNA: TGTGCCAGCAGCCTACGGGACAGGTTCATGGGTGAAAAACTGTTTTTT
CDR3 protein: CASSLRDRFMGEKLFF

V gene: TRBV6-6
D gene: TRBD1
clone size: -
J gene: TRBJ1-5
CDR3 DNA: TGTGCCAGCAGTGGGGGACAGGGAGGAATGGCTCAGCCCCAGCATTTT
CDR3 protein: CASSGGQGGMAQPQHF

V gene: TRBV15
D gene: TRBD2
clone size: -
J gene: TRBJ2-1
CDR3 DNA: TGTGCCACCAGCAGAGACTGGACTAGCGGGAGTGAGCAGTTCTTC
CDR3 protein: CATSRDWTSGSEQFF

V gene: TRBV6-6
D gene: -
clone size: -
J gene: TRBJ1-6
CDR3 DNA: TGTGCCAGTGGGGGGAGGGGGGTGGAATCACCCCTCCACTTT
CDR3 protein: CASGGRGVESPLHF

V gene: TRBV25-1
D gene: -
clone size: few
J gene: TRBJ1-1
CDR3 DNA: TGTGCCAGCTCTATGGGCGATGAAGCTTTCTTT
CDR3 protein: CASSMGDEAFF

V gene: TRBV4-3
D gene: TRBD2
clone size: -
J gene: TRBJ2-3
CDR3 DNA: TGCGCCAGCAGCCAGTTAGCGGGAGATACGCAGTATTTT
CDR3 protein: CASSQLAGDTQYF

V gene: TRBV5-1
D gene: TRBD2
clone size: -
J gene: TRBJ2-1
CDR3 DNA: TGCGCCAGCAGCTCGGTAGGGACTAGACCATACAATGAGCAGTTCTTC
CDR3 protein: CASSSVGTRPYNEQFF

V gene: TRBV7-6
D gene: -
clone size: -
J gene: TRBJ2-2
CDR3 DNA: TGTGCCAGCAGCTTAGACCGAGGACTGTTTTTT
CDR3 protein: CASSLDRGLFF

V gene: TRBV19
D gene: -
clone size: once
J gene: TRBJ1-5
CDR3 DNA: TGTGCCAGTAGTATTCCCGGGCCCCAGCATTTT
CDR3 protein: CASSIPGPQHF

V gene: TRBV13
D gene: -
clone size: -
J gene: TRBJ2-1
CDR3 DNA: TGTGCCAGCAGCATTTGGACTGCAGAGCAGTTCTTC
CDR3 protein: CASSIWTAEQFF

V gene: TRBV7-7
D gene: -
clone size: -
J gene: TRBJ2-5
CDR3 DNA: TGTGCTAGCAGCTTAGGAGGCACGTACCAAGAGACCCAGTACTTC
CDR3 protein: CASSLGGTYQETQYF

V gene: TRBV28
D gene: -
clone size: few
J gene: TRBJ2-1
CDR3 DNA: TGTGCCAGTAGGGGTGGCTCCTACAATGAGCAGTTCTTC
CDR3 protein: CASRGGSYNEQFF

V gene: TRBV27
D gene: -
clone size: -
J gene: TRBJ2-7
CDR3 DNA: TGTGCCAGCAGCTCCTTCTCGGGGGGCCCCCTCCCCTACGAGCAGTACTTC
CDR3 protein: CASSSFSGGPLPYEQYF

V gene: TRBV7-8
D gene: -
clone size: -
J gene: TRBJ1-3
CDR3 DNA: TGTGCCAGCAGCTTAGTTTCCGGGACATCTGGAAACACCATATATTTT
CDR3 protein: CASSLVSGTSGNTIYF

V gene: TRBV7-2
D gene: -
clone size: -
J gene: TRBJ1-4
CDR3 DNA: TGTGCCAGCAGCTTAGTGAGGGGGGGGCATGAAAAACTGTTTTTT
CDR3 protein: CASSLVRGGHEKLFF

V gene: TRBV2
D gene: -
clone size: -
J gene: TRBJ2-7
CDR3 DNA: TGTGCCAGCAGTGACAGGGCCAGCTCCTACGAGCAGTACTTC
CDR3 protein: CASSDRASSYEQYF

V gene: TRBV19
D gene: -
clone size: -
J gene: TRBJ1-1
CDR3 DNA: TGTGCCAGTAGTCTAGATTTAACAGGGTTGCGTGAAACCACTGAAGCTTTCTTT
CDR3 protein: CASSLDLTGLRETTEAFF

V gene: TRBV19
D gene: TRBD1
clone size: -
J gene: TRBJ1-1
CDR3 DNA: TGTGCCAGTAGTATAGGGACAGGGGTGTATCACACTGAAGCTTTCTTT
CDR3 protein: CASSIGTGVYHTEAFF

V gene: TRBV6-1
D gene: -
clone size: -
J gene: TRBJ2-2
CDR3 DNA: TGTGCCAGCAGTGAAGCGAACAGCATACACACCGGGGAGCTGTTTTTT
CDR3 protein: CASSEANSIHTGELFF

V gene: TRBV28
D gene: TRBD1
clone size: -
J gene: TRBJ1-2
CDR3 DNA: TGTGCCAGCAGTCTAACTCAGATCGGACAGGGAGGTGGCTACACCTTC
CDR3 protein: CASSLTQIGQGGGYTF

V gene: TRBV27
D gene: -
clone size: -
J gene: TRBJ2-6
CDR3 DNA: TGTGCCAGCACCTCAGGGTTGGGCTCTGGGGCCAACGTCCTGACTTTC
CDR3 protein: CASTSGLGSGANVLTF

V gene: TRBV5-5
D gene: -
clone size: -
J gene: TRBJ2-7
CDR3 DNA: TGTGCCAGCAGCTTGGATTTAGCGGCTAAATCCTACGAGCAGTACTTC
CDR3 protein: CASSLDLAAKSYEQYF